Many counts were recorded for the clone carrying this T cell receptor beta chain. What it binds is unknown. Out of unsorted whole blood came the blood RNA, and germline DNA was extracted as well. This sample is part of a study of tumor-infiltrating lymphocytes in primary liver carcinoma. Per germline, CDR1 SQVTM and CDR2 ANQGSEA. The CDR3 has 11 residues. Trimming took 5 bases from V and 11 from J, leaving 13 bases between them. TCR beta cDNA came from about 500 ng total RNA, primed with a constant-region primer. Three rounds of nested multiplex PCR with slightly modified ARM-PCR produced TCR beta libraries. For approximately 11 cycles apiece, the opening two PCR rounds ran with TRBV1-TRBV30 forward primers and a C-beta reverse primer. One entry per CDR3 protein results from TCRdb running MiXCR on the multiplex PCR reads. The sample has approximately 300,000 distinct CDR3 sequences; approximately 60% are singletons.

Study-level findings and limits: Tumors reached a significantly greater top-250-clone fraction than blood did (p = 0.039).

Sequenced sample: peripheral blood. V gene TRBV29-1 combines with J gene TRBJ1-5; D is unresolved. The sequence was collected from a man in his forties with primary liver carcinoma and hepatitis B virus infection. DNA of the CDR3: TGCAGCGTTTGGGCTGGATCGGCCCAGCATTTT. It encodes CSVWAGSAQHF. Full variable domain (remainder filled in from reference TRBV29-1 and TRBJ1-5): SAVISQKPSRDICQRGTSLTIQCQVDSQVTMMFWYRQQPGQSLTLIATANQGSEATYESGFVIDKFPISRPNLTFSTLTVSNMSPEDSSIYLCSVWAGSAQHFGDGTRLSIL.